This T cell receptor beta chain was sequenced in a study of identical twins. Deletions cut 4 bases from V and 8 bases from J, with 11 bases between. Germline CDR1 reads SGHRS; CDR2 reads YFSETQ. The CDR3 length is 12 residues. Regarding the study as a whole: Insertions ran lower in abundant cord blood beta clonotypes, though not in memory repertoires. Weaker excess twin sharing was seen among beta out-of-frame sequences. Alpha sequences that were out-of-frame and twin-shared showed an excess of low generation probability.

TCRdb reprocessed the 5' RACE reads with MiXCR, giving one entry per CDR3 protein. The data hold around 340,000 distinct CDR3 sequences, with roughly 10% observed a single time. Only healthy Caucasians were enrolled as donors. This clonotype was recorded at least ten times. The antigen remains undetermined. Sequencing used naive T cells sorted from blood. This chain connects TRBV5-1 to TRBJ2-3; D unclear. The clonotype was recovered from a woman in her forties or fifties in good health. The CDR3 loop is CASSPHDSTQYF. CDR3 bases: TGCGCCAGCAGCCCTCATGATAGTACGCAGTATTTT.